This is a list of T cell receptor beta chains from one sample in a study of CD8 T cells in ankylosing spondylitis. TCRdb reprocessed the 5' RACE reads with MiXCR, giving one entry per CDR3 protein. The sample lists under 550,000 distinct CDR3 sequences; roughly 25% were seen once. The source material was blood, either unsorted or a sorted T cell fraction (not recorded which). These receptors were obtained from a male donor with ankylosing spondylitis. The CDR3 runs from the conserved cysteine through the conserved F or W. A D gene is named only where the DNA matches it firmly. For some rows the clone size is stated as once, few or many, or as a class when expanded; others skip it.

j_call,v_call,cdr3_length,d_call,clone_size,cdr3_nt,cdr3_aa
TRBJ1-4,TRBV3-1,17,.,few,TGTGCCAGCAGCCAAGGTTCGGACGGTGCAACTAATGAAAAACTGTTTTTT,CASSQGSDGATNEKLFF
TRBJ2-1,TRBV15,13,.,.,TGTGCCACCAGCAGAGCTGCACGGGATGAGCAGTTCTTC,CATSRAARDEQFF
TRBJ2-7,TRBV20-1,18,TRBD2,.,TGCAGTGCTAGGAAGGAGCGGTGGGGACTAGCGGGGAGAGGCGAGCAGTACTTC,CSARKERWGLAGRGEQYF
TRBJ2-1,TRBV6-2/TRBV6-3,21,TRBD2,.,TGTGCCAGCACTAGACCGCCGGGACAGGGAAAGCGGACTAGCGGGAGTCATGAGCAGTTCTTC,CASTRPPGQGKRTSGSHEQFF
TRBJ2-5,TRBV7-2,13,TRBD1,many,TGTGCCAGCAGCTGGGACAGGCAAGAGACCCAGTACTTC,CASSWDRQETQYF
TRBJ2-7,TRBV7-6,16,.,.,TGTGCCAGCAGCTTAGAGCTACGGGGACACACCTACGAGCAGTACTTC,CASSLELRGHTYEQYF
TRBJ1-2,TRBV10-3,15,TRBD1,few,TGTGCCATCAGCGACATGGGACAGGTGATCTATGGCTACACCTTC,CAISDMGQVIYGYTF
TRBJ2-2,TRBV6-4,13,.,few,TGTGCCAGCAGTTTGGACGGGGCCGGGGAGCTGTTTTTT,CASSLDGAGELFF
TRBJ2-1,TRBV20-1,14,.,few,TGCAGTGCCAAGGGCCCTAGTACCTACAATGAGCAGTTCTTC,CSAKGPSTYNEQFF
TRBJ2-7,TRBV20-1,14,.,.,TGCAGTGCTAGAGAGGTGGTAGATTCTTACGAGCAGTACTTC,CSAREVVDSYEQYF
TRBJ1-5,TRBV10-2,15,.,few,TGCGCCAGCAGTGAGTCGTCCCAGGGCAATCAGCCCCAGCATTTT,CASSESSQGNQPQHF
TRBJ2-3,TRBV11-2,19,TRBD2,.,TGTGCCAGCAGCTTAGTTTGGCTAGCGGGATCCGGGTCCCCAGATACGCAGTATTTT,CASSLVWLAGSGSPDTQYF
TRBJ2-1,TRBV5-1,16,.,.,TGCGCCAGCAGCTTGGCCCCGGGAGTGGGCTACAATGAGCAGTTCTTC,CASSLAPGVGYNEQFF
TRBJ2-1,TRBV28,12,.,.,TGTGCCAGCAGTTTCCCCAGCAATGAGCAGTTCTTC,CASSFPSNEQFF
TRBJ2-1,TRBV6-1,14,.,few,TGTGCCAGCAGTGAGCGGGAGGGGACAGGTGAGCAGTTCTTC,CASSEREGTGEQFF
TRBJ2-1,TRBV21-1,15,.,.,TGTGCCAGCAGCACCACTAGCGGGATCCACCGTGGGCAGTTCTTC,CASSTTSGIHRGQFF
TRBJ1-1,TRBV20-1,16,TRBD1,.,TGCAGTGCTTGCCCGGGACAGGGCATCATGAACACTGAAGCTTTCTTT,CSACPGQGIMNTEAFF
TRBJ1-1,TRBV7-9,13,TRBD1,.,TGTGCCAGCAGCCTGGGACAGAGTACTGAAGCTTTCTTT,CASSLGQSTEAFF
TRBJ2-1,TRBV27,17,TRBD2,few,TGTGCCAGCAGTTTAAGGGCGTCGACTAGCGCTTACAATGAGCAGTTCTTC,CASSLRASTSAYNEQFF
TRBJ1-3,TRBV15,15,.,.,TGTGCCACCAGCAGAGATCCTGGCTCTGGAAACACCATATATTTT,CATSRDPGSGNTIYF
TRBJ1-1,TRBV19,11,TRBD1,few,TGTGCCAGTAAAACGGACAGGGAAGCTTTCTTT,CASKTDREAFF
TRBJ2-7,TRBV20-1,11,.,.,TGCAGTGCTACCCAGGCCTACGAGCAGTACTTC,CSATQAYEQYF
TRBJ1-4,TRBV5-1,16,TRBD1,.,TGCGCCAGCAGCTTTTATCAGGGGGCGTCCGATGAAAAACTGTTTTTT,CASSFYQGASDEKLFF
TRBJ1-5,TRBV12-3/TRBV12-4,12,.,.,TGTGCCAGCAGTTCGACCTCCCGGTCCCAGCATTTT,CASSSTSRSQHF
TRBJ1-1,TRBV5-1,15,.,.,TGCGCCAGCAGCTTGGTTGTAGGGAAGAACACTGAAGCTTTCTTT,CASSLVVGKNTEAFF
TRBJ2-1,TRBV29-1,14,.,.,TGCAGCGTTGTACGTGTTAGCTCCTACAATGAGCAGTTCTTC,CSVVRVSSYNEQFF
TRBJ2-5,TRBV5-1,15,TRBD1,.,TGCGCCAGCAGCACGACAGGGGGCCGTGAAGAGACCCAGTACTTC,CASSTTGGREETQYF
TRBJ2-3,TRBV10-3,17,TRBD2,.,TGTGCCATAGGACAGGTTGGACTAGCGGGGGACACAGATACGCAGTATTTT,CAIGQVGLAGDTDTQYF
TRBJ1-1,TRBV20-1,13,TRBD1,many,TGCAGTGCTGACGGACAGGGTAGCACTGAAGCTTTCTTT,CSADGQGSTEAFF
TRBJ2-1,TRBV20-1,15,.,few,TGCAGTGGATCCTCAGGGGCGGTGTCATACAATGAGCAGTTCTTC,CSGSSGAVSYNEQFF
TRBJ1-2,TRBV9,13,.,many,TGTGCCAGCAGCGTTGGGCAGGGGAGCTTCTACACCTTC,CASSVGQGSFYTF
TRBJ2-7,TRBV20-1,13,.,few,TGCAGTGCTAGACACAGCGGCAGATACGAGCAGTACTTC,CSARHSGRYEQYF
TRBJ2-7,TRBV29-1,12,TRBD2,few,TGCAGCGTTGAGCTAGCGGGATGGGAGCAGTACTTC,CSVELAGWEQYF
TRBJ2-2,TRBV2,15,.,few,TGTGCCAGCAGGCAAACCCCGGGTGGCACCGGGGAGCTGTTTTTT,CASRQTPGGTGELFF
TRBJ2-1,TRBV29-1,11,TRBD2,.,TGCAGCGTTTCACAGCGGGAGGAGCAGTTCTTC,CSVSQREEQFF
TRBJ2-1,TRBV5-1,16,.,few,TGCGCCAGCAGCTTGGCCTTGAGAAATTCCTACAATGAGCAGTTCTTC,CASSLALRNSYNEQFF
TRBJ2-3,TRBV2,19,TRBD2,.,TGTGCCAGCATCTTCACCGGGACTAGCGGGAGTGAGGGCACAGATACGCAGTATTTT,CASIFTGTSGSEGTDTQYF
TRBJ1-5,TRBV7-2,15,.,few,TGTGCCAGCAGCTTACTGGTGGCGAGCAATCAGCCCCAGCATTTT,CASSLLVASNQPQHF
TRBJ1-5,TRBV5-1,15,TRBD1,few,TGCGCCAGCAGCTTGGGAACAGGGGGGCTTCAGCCCCAGCATTTT,CASSLGTGGLQPQHF
TRBJ2-2,TRBV12-3/TRBV12-4,13,TRBD1,few,TGTGCCAGCACCCGACAGGGCGGCGGGGAGCTGTTTTTT,CASTRQGGGELFF
TRBJ1-2,TRBV7-8,15,TRBD1,.,TGTGCCAGCAGCTCCAAACAACAGGGGTACTATGGCTACACCTTC,CASSSKQQGYYGYTF
TRBJ2-6,TRBV6-1,15,.,.,TGTGCCAGCAGGGGCGGCAGCTCTGGGGCCAACGTCCTGACTTTC,CASRGGSSGANVLTF
TRBJ2-1,TRBV4-2,17,TRBD1,.,TGTGCCAGCAGCCGGGAGGGGGGGACAGGGGGTCACAATGAGCAGTTCTTC,CASSREGGTGGHNEQFF